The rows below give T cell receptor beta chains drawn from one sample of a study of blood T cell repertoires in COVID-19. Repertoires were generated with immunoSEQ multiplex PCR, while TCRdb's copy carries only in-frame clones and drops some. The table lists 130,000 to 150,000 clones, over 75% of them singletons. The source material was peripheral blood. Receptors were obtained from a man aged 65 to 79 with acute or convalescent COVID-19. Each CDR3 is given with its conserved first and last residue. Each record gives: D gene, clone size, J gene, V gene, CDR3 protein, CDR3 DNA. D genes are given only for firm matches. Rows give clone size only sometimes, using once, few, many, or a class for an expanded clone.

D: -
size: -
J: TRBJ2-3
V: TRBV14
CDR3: CASSQGGADTQYF
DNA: TGTGCCAGCAGCCAAGGGGGCGCAGATACGCAGTATTTT

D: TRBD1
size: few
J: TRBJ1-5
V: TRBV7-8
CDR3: CASSPSGGQGQPQHF
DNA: TGTGCCAGCAGCCCCTCCGGAGGACAGGGACAGCCCCAGCATTTT

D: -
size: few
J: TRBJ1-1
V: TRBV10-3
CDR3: CAIKASGVIGTEAFF
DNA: TGTGCCATCAAGGCCAGCGGGGTGATAGGCACTGAAGCTTTCTTT

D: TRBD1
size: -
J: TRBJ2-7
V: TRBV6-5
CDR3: CASSYSQGAGYEQYF
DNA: TGTGCCAGCAGTTACTCCCAGGGGGCAGGGTACGAGCAGTACTTC

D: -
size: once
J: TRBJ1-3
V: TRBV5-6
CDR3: CASSLLGAGNTIYF
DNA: TGTGCCAGCAGCTTGTTAGGGGCTGGAAACACCATATATTTT

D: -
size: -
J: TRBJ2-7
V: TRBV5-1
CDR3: CASSLAAWAEQYF
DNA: TGCGCCAGCAGCTTGGCGGCCTGGGCTGAGCAGTACTTC

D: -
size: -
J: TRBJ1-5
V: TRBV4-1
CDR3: CASSRQEQDEAQPQHF
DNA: TGCGCCAGCAGCCGGCAGGAACAGGACGAGGCTCAGCCCCAGCATTTT

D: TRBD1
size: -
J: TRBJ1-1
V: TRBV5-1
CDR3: CASSFTGDDTEAFF
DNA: TGCGCCAGCAGCTTTACAGGGGACGACACTGAAGCTTTCTTT

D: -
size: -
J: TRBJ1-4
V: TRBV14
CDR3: CASSQEQGTNEKLFF
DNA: TGTGCCAGCAGCCAAGAACAGGGAACTAATGAAAAACTGTTTTTT

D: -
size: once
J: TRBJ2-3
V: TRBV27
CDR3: CASSSRGTDTQYF
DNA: TGTGCCAGCAGTTCCCGGGGCACAGATACGCAGTATTTT

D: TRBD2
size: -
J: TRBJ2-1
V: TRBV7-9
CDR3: CASSLLAGVVNEQFF
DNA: TGTGCCAGCAGCCTCCTAGCGGGAGTCGTTAATGAGCAGTTCTTC

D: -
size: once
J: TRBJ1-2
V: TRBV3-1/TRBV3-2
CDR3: CASSQGQFYGYTF
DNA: TGTGCCAGCAGCCAAGGACAGTTCTATGGCTACACCTTC

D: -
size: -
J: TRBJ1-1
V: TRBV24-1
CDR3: CATSDPGQLNTEAFF
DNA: TGTGCCACCAGTGATCCCGGACAGCTGAACACTGAAGCTTTCTTT

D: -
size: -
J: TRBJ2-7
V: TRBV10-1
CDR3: CASSEVGQGALRWYF
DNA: -

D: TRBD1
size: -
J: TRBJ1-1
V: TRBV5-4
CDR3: CASSWDRNLNTEAFF
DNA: TGTGCCAGCAGTTGGGACAGGAATTTGAACACTGAAGCTTTCTTT

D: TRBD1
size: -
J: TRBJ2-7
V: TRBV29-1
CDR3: CSVVLQGITYEQYF
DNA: TGCAGCGTCGTTCTACAGGGGATCACCTACGAGCAGTACTTC

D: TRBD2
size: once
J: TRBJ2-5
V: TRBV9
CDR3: CASSVAGREGRETQYF
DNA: TGTGCCAGCAGCGTAGCGGGGCGGGAGGGAAGAGAGACCCAGTACTTC

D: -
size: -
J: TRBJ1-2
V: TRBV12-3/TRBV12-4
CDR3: CASAWGGLYGYTF
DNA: TGTGCCAGCGCCTGGGGGGGCCTCTATGGCTACACCTTC

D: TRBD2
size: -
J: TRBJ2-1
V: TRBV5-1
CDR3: CASSPTSGVRNEQFF
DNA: TGCGCCAGCAGCCCAACTAGCGGGGTCCGCAATGAGCAGTTCTTC

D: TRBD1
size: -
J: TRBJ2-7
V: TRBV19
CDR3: CASSIRNKITGGPAYEQYF
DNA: TGTGCCAGTAGTATCCGGAATAAAATAACAGGGGGACCTGCCTACGAGCAGTACTTC

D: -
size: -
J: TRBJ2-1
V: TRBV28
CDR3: CASRGAGLGSYNEQFF
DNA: TGTGCCAGCAGGGGGGCAGGTCTGGGATCCTACAATGAGCAGTTCTTC

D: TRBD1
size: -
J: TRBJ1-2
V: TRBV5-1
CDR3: CASSLAEGQADGRTF
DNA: TGCGCCAGCAGCTTGGCCGAGGGACAGGCCGATGGCCGCACCTTC

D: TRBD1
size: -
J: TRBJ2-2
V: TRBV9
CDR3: CASSPIDRASGELFF
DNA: TGTGCCAGCAGCCCCATCGACAGGGCAAGTGGGGAGCTGTTTTTT

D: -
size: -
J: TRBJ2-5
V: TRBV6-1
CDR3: CASSEAFYQETQYF
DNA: TGTGCCAGCAGTGAAGCTTTCTACCAAGAGACCCAGTACTTC

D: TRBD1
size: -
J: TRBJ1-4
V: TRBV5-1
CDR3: CASSFLPTGQRTNEKLFF
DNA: TGCGCCAGCAGCTTCTTGCCTACGGGACAGCGTACTAATGAAAAACTGTTTTTT

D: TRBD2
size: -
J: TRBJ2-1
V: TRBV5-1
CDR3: CASSLDGGGEQFF
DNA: TGCGCCAGCAGCTTGGATGGGGGAGGGGAGCAGTTCTTC

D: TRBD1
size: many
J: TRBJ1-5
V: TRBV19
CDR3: CATSQGASNQPQHF
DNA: TGTGCCACCTCACAGGGGGCAAGCAATCAGCCCCAGCATTTT

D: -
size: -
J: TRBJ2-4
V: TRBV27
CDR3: CASIRKFDRTAKNIQYF
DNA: TGTGCCAGCATCCGCAAATTCGACAGGACCGCCAAAAACATTCAGTACTTC

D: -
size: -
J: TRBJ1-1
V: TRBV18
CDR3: CASSWGGFSAEAFF
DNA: TGTGCCAGCTCATGGGGGGGTTTTAGCGCTGAAGCTTTCTTT

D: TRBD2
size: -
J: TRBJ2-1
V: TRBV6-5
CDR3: CASFRTSGESREQFF
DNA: TGTGCCAGCTTCAGGACTAGCGGAGAGTCTCGTGAGCAGTTCTTC

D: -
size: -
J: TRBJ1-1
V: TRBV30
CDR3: CAWRLTGTEAFF
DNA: TGTGCCTGGCGACTAACCGGGACTGAAGCTTTCTTT

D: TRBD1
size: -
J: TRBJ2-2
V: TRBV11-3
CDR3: CASSLGTGAAGELFF
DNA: TGTGCCAGCAGCTTAGGGACAGGGGCGGCCGGGGAGCTGTTTTTT

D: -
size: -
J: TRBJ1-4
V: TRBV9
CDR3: CASSVAGDEKLFF
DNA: TGTGCCAGCAGCGTAGCAGGGGACGAAAAACTGTTTTTT

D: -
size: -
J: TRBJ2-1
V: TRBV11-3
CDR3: CASSLLADNEQFF
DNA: TGTGCCAGCAGCTTATTAGCGGACAATGAGCAGTTCTTC

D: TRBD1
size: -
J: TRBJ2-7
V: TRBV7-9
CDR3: CASSSGTGTGEQYF
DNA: TGTGCCAGCAGCTCGGGGACAGGTACGGGGGAGCAGTACTTC

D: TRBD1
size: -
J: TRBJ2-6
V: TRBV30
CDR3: CAWKRDRAKSGANVLTF
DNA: TGTGCCTGGAAAAGAGACAGGGCAAAATCTGGGGCCAACGTCCTGACTTTC

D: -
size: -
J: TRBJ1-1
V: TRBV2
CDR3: CASSEDNRATSEAFF
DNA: TGTGCCAGCAGTGAAGACAACAGGGCGACCTCTGAAGCTTTCTTT

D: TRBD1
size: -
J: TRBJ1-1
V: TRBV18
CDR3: CASSPSGQGTAFF
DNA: TGTGCCAGCTCACCCTCCGGACAGGGGACGGCTTTCTTT

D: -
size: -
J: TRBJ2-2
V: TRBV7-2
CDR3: CASSTREAELFF
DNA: TGTGCCAGCAGCACACGAGAGGCGGAGCTGTTTTTT

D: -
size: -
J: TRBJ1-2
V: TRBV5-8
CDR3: CARSQGANYGYTF
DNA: TGTGCCAGGTCACAGGGCGCTAACTATGGCTACACCTTC

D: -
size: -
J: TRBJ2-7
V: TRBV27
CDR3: CASSYRGMEQYF
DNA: TGTGCCAGCAGTTACCGGGGGATGGAGCAGTACTTC

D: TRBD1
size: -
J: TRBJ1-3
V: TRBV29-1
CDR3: CSVVQGAGNTIYF
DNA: TGCAGCGTTGTACAGGGGGCTGGAAACACCATATATTTT

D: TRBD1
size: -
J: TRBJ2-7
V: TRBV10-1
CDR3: CASSEWTGGEQYF
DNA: TGCGCCAGCAGTGAGTGGACAGGCGGCGAGCAGTACTTC

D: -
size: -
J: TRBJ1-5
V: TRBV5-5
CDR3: CASSQFPNQPQHF
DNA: TGTGCCAGCAGCCAGTTCCCTAATCAGCCCCAGCATTTT